This T cell receptor (beta chain) was sequenced for a study of CD8 T cells in Susac syndrome. The CDR3 covers 13 residues. Germline values: CDR1 GTSNPN, CDR2 SVGIG (reference sequence). Trimming shortened V by 3 bases and J by 0 bases, and 8 bases separated the two germline ends. An amount of RNA that ranged from about 0.45 to 1 ug was reverse transcribed with random hexamers. It was immunoSEQ multiplex PCR that amplified TCR beta CDR3 across 54 Vbeta and 13 Jbeta. TCRdb re-called the immunoSEQ multiplex PCR reads with MiXCR, one entry per CDR3 protein. The sample has roughly 250,000 distinct CDR3 sequences, almost 97% seen once.

The V call is TRBV30, the J call TRBJ1-1; D ambiguous. Sequencing was carried out using CD4+ T cells from PBMCs. The clonotype was recovered from a human donor with Susac syndrome. CDR3 protein: CAWRRAVNTEAFF. As DNA, the CDR3 is TGTGCCTGGAGGCGAGCAGTGAACACTGAAGCTTTCTTT. The full variable domain, in which reference TRBV30 and TRBJ1-1 provide the parts outside the CDR3, is SQTIHQWPATLVQPVGSPLSLECTVEGTSNPNLYWYRQAAGRGLQLLFYSVGIGQISSEVPQNLSASRPQDRQFILSSKKLLLSDSGFYLCAWRRAVNTEAFFGQGTRLTVV.